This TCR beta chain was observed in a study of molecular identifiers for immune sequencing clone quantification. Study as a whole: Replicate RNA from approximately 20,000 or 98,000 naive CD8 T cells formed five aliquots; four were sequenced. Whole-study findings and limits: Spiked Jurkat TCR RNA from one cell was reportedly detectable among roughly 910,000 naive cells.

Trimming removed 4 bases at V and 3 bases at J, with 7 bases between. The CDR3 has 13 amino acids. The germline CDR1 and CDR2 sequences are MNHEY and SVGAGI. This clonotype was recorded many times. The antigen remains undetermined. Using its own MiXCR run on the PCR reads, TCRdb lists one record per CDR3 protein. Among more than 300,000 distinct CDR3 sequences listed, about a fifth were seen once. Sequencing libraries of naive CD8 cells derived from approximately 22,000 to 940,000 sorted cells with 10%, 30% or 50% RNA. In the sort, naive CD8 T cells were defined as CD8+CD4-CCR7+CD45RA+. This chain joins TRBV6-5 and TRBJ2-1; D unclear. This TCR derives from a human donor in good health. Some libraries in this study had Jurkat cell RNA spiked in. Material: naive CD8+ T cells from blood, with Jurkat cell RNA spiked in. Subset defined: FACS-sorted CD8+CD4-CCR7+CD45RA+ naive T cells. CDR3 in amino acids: CASSSLVYNEQFF. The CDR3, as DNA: TGTGCCAGCAGTTCCCTGGTCTACAATGAGCAGTTCTTC.